This T cell receptor (beta chain) was recovered during a study of cytomegalovirus exposure and HLA in healthy donors. Findings and limits, study-wide: Later analysis indicated greater clonal expansion among HLA-associated TCR beta chains than among equally common other chains. Later genetic work tied a missense DCLRE1C variant to beta-chain V and J trimming. The study flagged approximately 180 TCR beta chains as cytomegalovirus-associated.

The PCR ran on 60 Vbeta and 13 Jbeta primers. Generated by immunoSEQ multiplex PCR, the TCRdb table keeps only in-frame clones and is missing some. Among 100,000 to 120,000 clones listed, around four fifths were seen once. The CDR3 loop spans 17 amino acids. A remark on this clone: Its target is unknown.

The chain combines TRBV21-1 with TRBJ2-1; TRBD2 is the table's D call, not checked against the DNA. TRBV21-1 is deemed a pseudogene. Sequencing input: PBMCs. The TCR originated in a middle-aged woman in good health and CMV-seropositive. CDR3 nucleotide sequence: TGTGCCAGCAGCAATGGAAGCGGGAGGGCAAGTTACAATGAGCAGTTCTTC. Translation gives CASSNGSGRASYNEQFF.